A selection of T cell receptor beta chains follows, all from one sample in a study of T cell responses to AZD1222 COVID-19 vaccine. Assay used: immunoSEQ multiplex PCR; TCRdb lists only in-frame clones, some missing. The sample has fewer than 150,000 clones; around nine tenths are singletons. The material sequenced was peripheral blood, taken 28 days after the second AZD1222 dose. Source of these receptors: an adult who received the AZD1222 COVID-19 vaccine. Each CDR3 is given with its conserved first and last residue. A D gene is named only where the DNA matches it firmly. Expanded clones get a size class; other rows say once, few or many, or leave the size out.

clone_size j_call v_call d_call cdr3_nt cdr3_aa
once TRBJ2-5 TRBV28 TRBD2 TGTGCCAGCGGATCCTACAGCGGGAGTCGGGGAGAGACCCAGTACTTC CASGSYSGSRGETQYF
once TRBJ1-5 TRBV5-6 - TGTGCCAGCAGCTTGGGTTGGGACACAGATCAGCCCCAGCATTTT CASSLGWDTDQPQHF
- TRBJ1-1 TRBV3-1/TRBV3-2 - TGTGCCAGCAGCCAAGGGTCGCGCGGTAGAACTGAAGCTTTCTTT CASSQGSRGRTEAFF
- TRBJ1-1 TRBV18 - TGTGCCAGCTCACCGGGGAGGGGGAACACTGAAGCTTTCTTT CASSPGRGNTEAFF
- TRBJ2-7 TRBV18 - TGTGCCAGCTCACCGCAACAGTCCGAGCAGTACTTC CASSPQQSEQYF
- TRBJ1-1 TRBV10-3 TRBD1 TGTGCCATCAGTGAGTCGAAGGGACAGACCATGAACACTGAAGCTTTCTTT CAISESKGQTMNTEAFF
- TRBJ2-1 TRBV28 TRBD2 TGTGCCAGCAGTTCGATCGTCCTAGCGGCCTACAATGAGCAGTTCTTC CASSSIVLAAYNEQFF
- TRBJ1-1 TRBV5-1 - TGCGCCAGCAGCTTGGATAGACCTGACACTGAAGCTTTCTTT CASSLDRPDTEAFF
- TRBJ2-7 TRBV6-5 TRBD1 TGTGCCAGCACCTCCCCCGGGACAGGGGTCTACGAGCAGTACTTC CASTSPGTGVYEQYF
once TRBJ1-2 TRBV6-5 TRBD1 TGTGCCAGCAGTTACCGTGGACAGGGAGGAAATGGCTACACCTTC CASSYRGQGGNGYTF
once TRBJ1-3 TRBV5-5 - TGTGCCAGCAGCTCGGGCCCGGGCTCTGGAAACACCATATATTTT CASSSGPGSGNTIYF
- TRBJ1-2 TRBV21-1 - TGTGCCAGCTCCAATCAGGAGGGACAGGGGTATGGCTACACCTTC CASSNQEGQGYGYTF
once TRBJ2-2 TRBV28 - TGTGCCAGCGAGGGGCGCGGGGGCGGGGACACCGGGGAGCTGTTTTTT CASEGRGGGDTGELFF
- TRBJ1-2 TRBV19 - TGTGCCAGTAGTATAGATCTATTAGGGGCGAACTTCTATGGCTACACCTTC CASSIDLLGANFYGYTF
- TRBJ2-3 TRBV5-6 - TGTGCCAGCAGCCTTTCCACAGATACGCAGTATTTT CASSLSTDTQYF
- TRBJ1-5 TRBV7-9 TRBD1 TGTGCCAGCAGCTTAGGGACAGGTAGCGATCAGCCCCAGCATTTT CASSLGTGSDQPQHF
few TRBJ1-1 TRBV11-2 - TGTGCCAGCAGCTTAAGAAAGGGGGTCGGAGCTTTCTTT CASSLRKGVGAFF
- TRBJ1-1 TRBV18 - TGTGCCAGCTCACCAAAGGGATGGGGCACTGAAGCTTTCTTT CASSPKGWGTEAFF
- TRBJ1-2 TRBV7-3 TRBD1 TGTGCCAGCAGCTCAGACAGGGCTGGCTACACCTTC CASSSDRAGYTF
- TRBJ2-1 TRBV2 - TGTGCCAGCAGCCCTCCGGGGACCAATGAGCAGTTCTTC CASSPPGTNEQFF
- TRBJ1-5 TRBV18 TRBD1 TGTGCCAGCTCACCACAAGGGACAGTTAATCAGCCCCAGCATTTT CASSPQGTVNQPQHF
- TRBJ1-1 TRBV19 TRBD1 TGTGCCAGTAGTAATTGGCAGGGGGGTGAAGCTTTCTTT CASSNWQGGEAFF
- TRBJ1-2 TRBV27 TRBD1 TGTGCCAGCAGCCGATATTCTCCGGGACAGGGTCCCTTGGGGGGCTATGGCTACACCTTC CASSRYSPGQGPLGGYGYTF
once TRBJ2-1 TRBV24-1 - TGTGCCACCAGTGGTACTAACAGAGATGAGCAGTTCTTC CATSGTNRDEQFF
- TRBJ1-1 TRBV7-3 - TGTGCCAGCAGCCCTACAGGGATGAACACTGAAGCTTTCTTT CASSPTGMNTEAFF
- TRBJ1-2 TRBV7-9 - TGTACGCAGGCAGGCTATGGCTACACCTTC CTQAGYGYTF
- TRBJ2-7 TRBV29-1 - TGCAGCGTTGAACAGGGACCAAACGAGCAGTACTTC CSVEQGPNEQYF
- TRBJ2-7 TRBV7-9 - TGTGCCAGCAGCTTAGAAATGGGGCAGATCTACGAGCAGTACTTC CASSLEMGQIYEQYF
- TRBJ2-5 TRBV19 TRBD2 TGTGCCACCCTCAGCGGGAGTGAAGAGACCCAGTACTTC CATLSGSEETQYF
- TRBJ1-3 TRBV28 - TGTGCCAGCAGTTTAAGACGGAGGGCGCTCCTTTTCTCTGGAAACACCATATATTTT CASSLRRRALLFSGNTIYF
- TRBJ1-3 TRBV6-2/TRBV6-3 - TGTGCCAGCAGTTACGTCGGGGTCGGAAACACCATATATTTT CASSYVGVGNTIYF
- TRBJ1-5 TRBV7-9 - TGTGCCAGCAGCCCGGATAGCAATCAGCCCCAGCATTTT CASSPDSNQPQHF
- TRBJ1-5 TRBV9 - TGTGCCAGCAGCGCGACAGGCCATAGCAATCAGCCCCAGCATTTT CASSATGHSNQPQHF
- TRBJ2-7 TRBV7-2 - TGTGCCAGCAGCTTAGAATACTACGAGCAGTACTTC CASSLEYYEQYF
- TRBJ2-1 TRBV5-4 TRBD2 TGTGCCAGCAGCTCGGGACTAGCGGGGGCCTCAATCTCCTACAATGAGCAGTTCTTC CASSSGLAGASISYNEQFF
- TRBJ2-1 TRBV24-1 TRBD2 TGTGCCACCAGTGATTTGTTCTCGGCTAGCGGGAGAATAAATGAGCAGTTCTTC CATSDLFSASGRINEQFF
- TRBJ2-1 TRBV28 TRBD1 TGTGCCAGCAGTCCAAAGGACAGGGGGAATGAGCAGTTCTTC CASSPKDRGNEQFF
once TRBJ2-2 TRBV12-5 - TGTGCTAGTGGTTTGGTCACCGGGGAGCTGTTTTTT CASGLVTGELFF
- TRBJ2-7 TRBV29-1 TRBD1 TGCAGCGTAGGGGACAGGGGCTACGAGCAGTACTTC CSVGDRGYEQYF
- TRBJ1-1 TRBV7-9 - TGTGCCAGCAGCCCCGCTGGGGGGGGGAACACTGAAGCTTTCTTT CASSPAGGGNTEAFF
few TRBJ1-2 TRBV9 TRBD1 TGTGCCAGCAGCCCAACGACAGGGGCGCACTATGGCTACACCTTC CASSPTTGAHYGYTF
- TRBJ2-7 TRBV2 TRBD1 TGTGCCAGCAGGGTAGATAGTTTCGGGACAGCTCCAATGAAGCAGTACTTC CASRVDSFGTAPMKQYF
once TRBJ2-1 TRBV18 TRBD1 TGTGCCAGCTCACTAGGGGGGACAGGAACCTACAATGAGCAGTTCTTC CASSLGGTGTYNEQFF
- TRBJ2-5 TRBV3-1/TRBV3-2 - TGTGCCAGCAGCCTAAGGGGCGTTTCGGAAGAGACCCAGTACTTC CASSLRGVSEETQYF
- TRBJ1-2 TRBV2 - TGTGCCAGCAGTGAAGCAGGTGACCAGGACTTC CASSEAGDQDF
- TRBJ1-3 TRBV2 - TGTGCCAGCAGTGATTTGGGGTACAGGAGCTCTGGAAACACCATATATTTT CASSDLGYRSSGNTIYF
- TRBJ1-4 TRBV5-5 - TGTGCCAGCAAGCTCGGCAGCGAGACTAGGCTGTTTTTT CASKLGSETRLFF
- TRBJ1-2 TRBV15 - TGTGCCACCAGCAGAGCCGGTAGGACAGTCGATGGCTACACCTTC CATSRAGRTVDGYTF
- TRBJ1-2 TRBV25-1 - TGTGCCAGCAGTGTGGGACTTGTTACCTATGGCTACACCTTC CASSVGLVTYGYTF
- TRBJ2-5 TRBV6-5 - TGTGCCAGCAGTTACTCGGGTGAGACCCAGTACTTC CASSYSGETQYF